The TCR beta chain under discussion was sequenced for a study of blood T cell repertoires in COVID-19. Study background: Samples came from the United States, Italy and Spain, spanning acute and convalescent COVID-19.

Trimming took off 8 bases at V and 7 bases at J, with 12 bases between the two ends. The CDR3 runs to 12 residues. Germline assignment: CDR1 MNHEY and CDR2 SVGAGI. In the authors' methods: Reference gene primer amplification in the assay estimated nucleated cell counts. TCRdb's copy holds only in-frame clones and misses some; the assay was immunoSEQ multiplex PCR. V and J calls and clone size are copied from that table; D and trimming were computed from the DNA. The sample includes approximately 50,000 clones, approximately 90% seen only once; the top ten take 5.5% to 7.5%. Source material: peripheral blood. The TCR originated in a man aged 40-49 years with acute or convalescent COVID-19. The rearrangement links TRBV6-5 to TRBJ1-5; no definite D call. This chain's CDR3 is CASGSGGQPQHF. CDR3 DNA sequence: TGTGCCAGCGGTTCTGGCGGCCAGCCCCAGCATTTT.